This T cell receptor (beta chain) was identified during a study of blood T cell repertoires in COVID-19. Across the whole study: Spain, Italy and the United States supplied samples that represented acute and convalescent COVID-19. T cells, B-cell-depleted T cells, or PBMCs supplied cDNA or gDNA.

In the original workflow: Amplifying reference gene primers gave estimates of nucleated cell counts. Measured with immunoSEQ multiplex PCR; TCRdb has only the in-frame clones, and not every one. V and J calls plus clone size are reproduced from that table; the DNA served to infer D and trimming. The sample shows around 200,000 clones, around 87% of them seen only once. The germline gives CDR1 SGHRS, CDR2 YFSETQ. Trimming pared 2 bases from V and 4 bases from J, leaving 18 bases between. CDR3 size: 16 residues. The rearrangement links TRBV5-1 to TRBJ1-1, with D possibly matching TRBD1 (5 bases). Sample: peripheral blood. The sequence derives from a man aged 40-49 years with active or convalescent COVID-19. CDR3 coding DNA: TGCGCCAGCAGCTTATCTTTGTCTGGTCAGGGCACTGAAGCTTTCTTT. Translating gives CASSLSLSGQGTEAFF.